This is a list of T cell receptor beta chains from one sample in a study of cytomegalovirus exposure and HLA in healthy donors. Here immunoSEQ multiplex PCR was the method, and the copy in TCRdb shows in-frame clones only, minus some. The table shows 150,000 to 200,000 clones, with under 85% occurring only once. The material sequenced was PBMCs. The receptors were sampled from a human donor in good health. CDR3s leave out the opening cysteine and the closing phenylalanine or tryptophan. Fields, in order: V gene, clone size, CDR3 length, J gene, CDR3 protein. Some rows have no size entry. The others give once, few or many, or a class for an expanded clone.

TRBV6-1	.	11	TRBJ2-7	ASSQGPTYEQY
TRBV5-1	.	12	TRBJ1-1	ASSLGGDNTEAF
TRBV5-1	.	16	TRBJ2-5	APKGPRQAFLGKETQY
TRBV7-9	.	16	TRBJ2-6	ASSLGGTGFSGANVLT
TRBV5-6	.	12	TRBJ1-1	ASSFYSQNTEAF
TRBV18	.	14	TRBJ1-1	ASSPPGESGNTEAF
TRBV6-6	.	11	TRBJ2-5	ASQRGARETQY
TRBV11-2	.	9	TRBJ2-5	ASSPKETQY
TRBV4-1	.	12	TRBJ1-1	ASSPYRGYTEAF
TRBV27	once	13	TRBJ1-5	ASSFRQGRGQPQH
TRBV19	.	11	TRBJ1-1	ASSVQRATEAF
TRBV7-3	few	13	TRBJ2-3	ASSWTGLAGDTQY
TRBV5-6	once	11	TRBJ1-5	ASSRDRGQPQH
TRBV25-1	once	10	TRBJ2-5	ASSDLVETQY
TRBV5-1	.	15	TRBJ2-6	ASALLAGGSGANVLT